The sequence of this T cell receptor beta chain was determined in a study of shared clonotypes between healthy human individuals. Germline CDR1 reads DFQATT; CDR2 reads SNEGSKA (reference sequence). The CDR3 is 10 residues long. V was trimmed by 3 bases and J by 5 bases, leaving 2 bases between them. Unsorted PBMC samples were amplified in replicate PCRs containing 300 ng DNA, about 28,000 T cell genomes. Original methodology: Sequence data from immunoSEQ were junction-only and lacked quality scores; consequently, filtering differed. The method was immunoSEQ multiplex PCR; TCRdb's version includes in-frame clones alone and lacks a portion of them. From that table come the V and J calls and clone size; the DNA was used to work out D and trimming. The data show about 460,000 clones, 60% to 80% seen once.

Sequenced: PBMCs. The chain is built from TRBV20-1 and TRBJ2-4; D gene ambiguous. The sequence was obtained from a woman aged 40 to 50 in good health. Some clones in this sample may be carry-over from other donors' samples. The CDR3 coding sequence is TGCAGTGCTAGCCAAAACATTCAGTACTTC. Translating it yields CSASQNIQYF.